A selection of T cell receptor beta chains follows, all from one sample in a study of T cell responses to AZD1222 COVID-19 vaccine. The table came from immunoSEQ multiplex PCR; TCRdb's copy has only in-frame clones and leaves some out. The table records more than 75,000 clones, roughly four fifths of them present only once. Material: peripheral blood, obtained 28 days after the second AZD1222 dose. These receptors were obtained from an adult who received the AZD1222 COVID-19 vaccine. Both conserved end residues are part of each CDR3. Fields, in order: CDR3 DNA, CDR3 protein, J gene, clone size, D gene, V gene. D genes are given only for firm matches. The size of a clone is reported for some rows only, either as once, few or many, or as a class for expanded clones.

DNA: TGTGCCAGCAGCCCAAATGGCGGGAGTGGTTACGAGCAGTACTTC
CDR3: CASSPNGGSGYEQYF
J: TRBJ2-7
size: -
D: TRBD2
V: TRBV3-1/TRBV3-2

DNA: TGCAGCGTTGATGCAGGGGGCGCATCAGGAAACACCATATATTTT
CDR3: CSVDAGGASGNTIYF
J: TRBJ1-3
size: -
D: TRBD1
V: TRBV29-1

DNA: TGTGCCAGCAGCGTGACCGGGACGACACAAGAGACCCAGTACTTC
CDR3: CASSVTGTTQETQYF
J: TRBJ2-5
size: many
D: -
V: TRBV9

DNA: TGTGCCAGCAGTCCGGTGGAGTCGGATGAAGCTTTCTTT
CDR3: CASSPVESDEAFF
J: TRBJ1-1
size: once
D: -
V: TRBV27

DNA: TGCGCCAGCAGCTTGGCGCTCGATCTCTACGAGCAGTACTTC
CDR3: CASSLALDLYEQYF
J: TRBJ2-7
size: -
D: -
V: TRBV5-1

DNA: TGTGCCAGCAGCTTCGGGACAGGGGGTCGGAACGAGCAGTACTTC
CDR3: CASSFGTGGRNEQYF
J: TRBJ2-7
size: few
D: TRBD1
V: TRBV5-5

DNA: TGTGCCTGGAGCCCAGGGTTGGCAGGGATGAACACTGAAGCTTTCTTT
CDR3: CAWSPGLAGMNTEAFF
J: TRBJ1-1
size: -
D: -
V: TRBV30

DNA: TGTGCCAGCAGTGAAGGGTCTGAGGGTTCACCCCTCCACTTT
CDR3: CASSEGSEGSPLHF
J: TRBJ1-6
size: -
D: -
V: TRBV6-1

DNA: TGTGCCAGCAGCTTAGACAGGGGGAACACTGAAGCTTTCTTT
CDR3: CASSLDRGNTEAFF
J: TRBJ1-1
size: few
D: TRBD1
V: TRBV11-1

DNA: TGTGCCAGCAGCCACGACAGGGAGGCCGGGGAGCTGTTTTTT
CDR3: CASSHDREAGELFF
J: TRBJ2-2
size: -
D: -
V: TRBV4-2

DNA: TGTGCCAGCAGTTTATGGGGGGCGGGCTACACCTTC
CDR3: CASSLWGAGYTF
J: TRBJ1-2
size: -
D: -
V: TRBV28

DNA: TGTGCCAGCAGCCAAGATGGGGACAGATTAGTCCGTGGCTACACCTTC
CDR3: CASSQDGDRLVRGYTF
J: TRBJ1-2
size: -
D: TRBD1
V: TRBV4-2

DNA: TGTGCCAGCAGTTCCGACAGGGGGCACGGCGGAAAACTGTTTTTT
CDR3: CASSSDRGHGGKLFF
J: TRBJ1-4
size: -
D: TRBD1
V: TRBV6-2/TRBV6-3

DNA: TGTGCCACCAGTGACTCCAGACTCGGCGAAAAACTGTTTTTT
CDR3: CATSDSRLGEKLFF
J: TRBJ1-4
size: -
D: -
V: TRBV24-1

DNA: TGTGCCAGCAGACCGGCGAGGACAGGTGTGGGCAATCAGCCCCAGCATTTT
CDR3: CASRPARTGVGNQPQHF
J: TRBJ1-5
size: -
D: TRBD1
V: TRBV28

DNA: TGTGCCAGCAGCCAAGATCAAGCAGCTGCAAATGGCTACACCTTC
CDR3: CASSQDQAAANGYTF
J: TRBJ1-2
size: -
D: -
V: TRBV14

DNA: TGTGCCAGCAGCGGAGGGACATCCAGAACCCCAAACACCATATATTTT
CDR3: CASSGGTSRTPNTIYF
J: TRBJ1-3
size: -
D: -
V: TRBV5-4

DNA: TGCGCCAGCAGCCAGGGAGGACTGGACACAGATACGCAGTATTTT
CDR3: CASSQGGLDTDTQYF
J: TRBJ2-3
size: once
D: -
V: TRBV4-3

DNA: TGTGCCAGCTCACCAGGGGGTTGGGGTGTCAATCAGCCCCAGCATTTT
CDR3: CASSPGGWGVNQPQHF
J: TRBJ1-5
size: -
D: -
V: TRBV18

DNA: TGTGCCAGCAGCGCTACAGGTTCGGGCGGGGAGCTGTTTTTT
CDR3: CASSATGSGGELFF
J: TRBJ2-2
size: -
D: -
V: TRBV6-4